The 18 T cell receptor beta chains below were found in one sample sequenced in a study of T cell changes during pregnancy in multiple sclerosis. TCRdb's table, derived via immunoSEQ multiplex PCR, lists solely in-frame clones and lacks some. The top ten hold more than 8% of the sample, which has 73,000 or so clones, roughly 90% seen once. Sequenced here: peripheral blood, sampled after pregnancy. All receptors derive from a female donor in good health, enrolled as a control in a pregnancy study.

The V and J genes are TRBV10-3 and TRBJ1-5, with 7 bases matching TRBD1. The CDR3 contains 13 residues. CDR1 and CDR2 (germline): ENHRY, SYGVKD. V lost 8 bases and J lost 4; bases outside the gene matches: 5. The CDR3 reads CAIGTEFNQPQHF. In DNA form, the CDR3 reads TGTGCCATCGGGACAGAATTTAATCAGCCCCAGCATTTT.

The V call is TRBV5-1, the J call TRBJ1-2, with TRBD1 matching 7 bases. The length of the CDR3 is 15 residues. Germline V CDR1 and CDR2: SGHRS, YFSETQ. The J segment lost 4 bases and the V segment lost 4 bases, leaving 10 bases of the junction unmatched. For the CDR3, the DNA is TGCGCCAGCAGCGATCCGGGACAGAGCCCCTATGGCTACACCTTC. Encoded protein: CASSDPGQSPYGYTF.

The J gene is TRBJ1-2, the V gene TRBV27, with 10 bases aligning to TRBD1. The germline V gene encodes CDR1 MNHEY and CDR2 SMNVEV (reference sequence). The CDR3 totals 14 residues. V lost 6 bases and J lost 4; bases outside the gene matches: 5. Written as DNA, the CDR3 is TGTGCCAGCAGCGACAGGGGGCGGACCTATGGCTACACCTTC. Translation: CASSDRGRTYGYTF.

This clone was seen a single time. The chain uses TRBV5-5 and TRBJ1-1, with unresolved D. Germline CDR1 and CDR2: SGHKS and YYEKEE (reference sequence). The length of the CDR3 is 14 residues. The V end lost 0 bases, the J end lost 0 bases, and 6 bases lay between the germline ends. The CDR3 spells CASSLGTLNTEAFF. The DNA of the CDR3 is TGTGCCAGCAGCTTGGGAACATTGAACACTGAAGCTTTCTTT. The entire variable domain, with the rest obtained from reference TRBV5-5 and TRBJ1-1, is as follows: DAGVTQSPTHLIKTRGQQVTLRCSPISGHKSVSWYQQVLGQGPQFIFQYYEKEERGRGNFPDRFSARQFPNYSSELNVNALLLGDSALYLCASSLGTLNTEAFFGQGTRLTVV.

V gene TRBV10-3 combines with J gene TRBJ1-1; TRBD1 agrees at 7 bases. Germline V gene sequence: CDR1 ENHRY, CDR2 SYGVKD. V was clipped by 6 bases and J by 1 base; unmatched bases: 11. The CDR3 is 16 amino acids. CDR3 DNA sequence: TGTGCCATCAGGTCGAACTACAGGGGTGCGAACACTGAAGCTTTCTTT. Protein product: CAIRSNYRGANTEAFF.

V usage is TRBV6-1 and J usage is TRBJ2-2, with 7 positions matching TRBD1. Germline CDR1 is MNHNS and CDR2 is SASEGT. CDR3 length equals 15 residues. Trimming cost V 10 bases and J 6 bases; bases outside gene matches: 14. This chain's CDR3 is CATSIPTGAPGELFF. In DNA form, the CDR3 reads TGTGCCACCTCAATCCCAACAGGGGCCCCCGGGGAGCTGTTTTTT.

The rearrangement uses TRBV19 and TRBJ1-5; D is ambiguous. Germline V gene sequence: CDR1 LNHDA, CDR2 SQIVND (reference sequence). The CDR3 covers 15 residues. Deletions cut 4 bases from V and 3 bases from J, with 13 bases between. The CDR3 reads CASSSSRVDNQPQHF. In nucleotides, the CDR3 is TGTGCCAGTAGTAGTTCTAGAGTTGACAATCAGCCCCAGCATTTT. Together with reference TRBV19 and TRBJ1-5, the CDR3 gives the full variable domain: DGGITQSPKYLFRKEGQNVTLSCEQNLNHDAMYWYRQDPGQGLRLIYYSQIVNDFQKGDIAEGYSVSREKKESFPLTVTSAQKNPTAFYLCASSSSRVDNQPQHFGDGTRLSIL.

The gene calls are TRBV2 and TRBJ1-6, with 7 bases matching TRBD1. In germline, CDR1 is SNHLY, CDR2 FYNNEI. Losses at the gene ends were 6 bases for V and 5 bases for J; bases not matched to a gene: 7. CDR3 length: 15 amino acids. CDR3 region: CASSGRDRDNSPLHF. CDR3 nucleotides: TGTGCCAGCAGCGGCCGGGACAGAGATAATTCACCCCTCCACTTT.

The chain is built from TRBV6-5 and TRBJ2-3; 12 bases match TRBD2. Germline V gene data show CDR1 as MNHEY and CDR2 as SVGAGI. With V trimmed by 3 bases and J by 7 bases, 8 bases remained unmatched. The CDR3 runs to 16 residues. The DNA of the CDR3 is TGTGCCAGCAGTTATCGGCTAGCGGGGGGGCTGAATACGCAGTATTTT. Its translation: CASSYRLAGGLNTQYF.

The chain uses TRBV15 and TRBJ1-2; 7 positions agree with TRBD1. Germline CDR1 is LNHNV and CDR2 is YYDKDF (reference sequence). This CDR3 contains 15 residues. J lost 2 bases, V lost 3 bases, and 6 bases had no gene match. The DNA of the CDR3 is TGTGCCACCAGCAGGGCAGGGGGGAAGAACTATGGCTACACCTTC. Translation gives CATSRAGGKNYGYTF. Together with reference TRBV15 and TRBJ1-2, the CDR3 gives the full variable domain: DAMVIQNPRYQVTQFGKPVTLSCSQTLNHNVMYWYQQKSSQAPKLLFHYYDKDFNNEADTPDNFQSRRPNTSFCFLDIRSPGLGDTAMYLCATSRAGGKNYGYTFGSGTRLTVV.

V is TRBV18 and J is TRBJ1-1; no clear D. The germline V and J ends were trimmed by 3 bases and 4 bases, with 6 bases remaining between them. The V gene's germline CDR1 is KGHSH and CDR2 LQKENI. This CDR3 has 12 residues. CDR3 nucleotides: TGTGCCAGCTCACCGCAGGTCACTGAAGCTTTCTTT. Translated: CASSPQVTEAFF.

The chain joins TRBV7-2 to TRBJ1-1; 9 bases map to TRBD1. The germline gives CDR1 SGHTA, CDR2 FQGNSA. The CDR3 sequence is 14 residues long. V dropped 5 bases and J dropped 1; count of bases not matched to a gene: 2. This CDR3 reads CASSQQGANTEAFF. The CDR3 DNA follows: TGTGCCAGCAGCCAACAGGGGGCGAACACTGAAGCTTTCTTT.

This rearrangement joins TRBV13 to TRBJ2-1; the D gene is possibly TRBD1 (6 bases). Germline values: CDR1 PRHDT, CDR2 FYEKMQ (reference sequence). The CDR3 has 14 residues. With 2 bases removed from V and 6 bases from J, the gap between germline ends came to 11 bases. The CDR3 loop is CASSLRDISNEQFF. CDR3 in DNA: TGTGCCAGCAGCTTACGGGACATTAGCAATGAGCAGTTCTTC. The entire variable domain, with the rest obtained from reference TRBV13 and TRBJ2-1, is as follows: AAGVIQSPRHLIKEKRETATLKCYPIPRHDTVYWYQQGPGQDPQFLISFYEKMQSDKGSIPDRFSAQQFSDYHSELNMSSLELGDSALYFCASSLRDISNEQFFGPGTRLTVL.

This chain uses TRBV14 with TRBJ2-1; D not certain. Germline lookup yields CDR1 SGHDN and CDR2 FVKESK. Trimming pared 3 bases from V and 5 bases from J, leaving 11 bases between. The CDR3 is made up of 14 amino acids. The CDR3 coding sequence is TGTGCCAGCAGCCACCCAAGCCCAAACAATGAGCAGTTCTTC. Its translation: CASSHPSPNNEQFF. The full variable domain, its missing parts supplied by reference TRBV14 and TRBJ2-1, is EAGVTQFPSHSVIEKGQTVTLRCDPISGHDNLYWYRRVMGKEIKFLLHFVKESKQDESGMPNNRFLAERTGGTYSTLKVQPAELEDSGVYFCASSHPSPNNEQFFGPGTRLTVL.

This clone was detected a few times. This chain connects TRBV5-1 to TRBJ2-7; D perhaps matches TRBD1 (6 bases). The CDR3 totals 14 residues. The V gene's germline CDR1 is SGHRS and CDR2 YFSETQ. Deletions cut 6 bases from V and 2 bases from J, with 15 bases between. DNA for the CDR3: TGCGCCAGCACCCGCTCAGGGGTGCCCTACGAGCAGTACTTC. Its protein product is CASTRSGVPYEQYF. The full variable domain, in which reference TRBV5-1 and TRBJ2-7 provide the parts outside the CDR3, is KAGVTQTPRYLIKTRGQQVTLSCSPISGHRSVSWYQQTPGQGLQFLFEYFSETQRNKGNFPGRFSGRQFSNSRSEMNVSTLELGDSALYLCASTRSGVPYEQYFGPGTRLTVT.

The chain couples TRBV7-9 to TRBJ2-1; 11 positions agree with TRBD2. The germline V gene has CDR1 SEHNR and CDR2 FQNEAQ (reference sequence). The trim removed 7 bases at V and 6 bases at J, leaving 17 bases unmatched. CDR3 length equals 18 residues. The CDR3 loop is CASTPLTTSGARGNEQFF. Here the CDR3 DNA reads TGTGCCAGCACCCCGCTTACGACTAGCGGGGCCCGGGGCAATGAGCAGTTCTTC.

The rearrangement joins TRBV5-1 to TRBJ2-7; TRBD1 matches at 8 bases. This CDR3 has 14 residues. V trimming: 4 bases; J trimming: 2 bases; junction bases outside the gene matches: 5. In germline, CDR1 is SGHRS, CDR2 YFSETQ. The DNA of the CDR3 is TGCGCCAGCAGCGGGGACAGGCTACCCTACGAGCAGTACTTC. Translation gives CASSGDRLPYEQYF. The variable domain in full, with the rest retrieved from reference TRBV5-1 and TRBJ2-7, is KAGVTQTPRYLIKTRGQQVTLSCSPISGHRSVSWYQQTPGQGLQFLFEYFSETQRNKGNFPGRFSGRQFSNSRSEMNVSTLELGDSALYLCASSGDRLPYEQYFGPGTRLTVT.

The chain combines TRBV11-3 with TRBJ1-1; 12 nucleotides match TRBD1. After removal of 5 bases from V and 6 bases from J, the junction contained 4 bases not matched to a gene. Per the germline V gene, CDR1 is SGHNT and CDR2 is YENEEA. The CDR3 runs 14 residues. For the CDR3, the DNA is TGTGCCAGCAGCCCGGGACAGGGGGCTGCTGAAGCTTTCTTT. Amino acid sequence: CASSPGQGAAEAFF.